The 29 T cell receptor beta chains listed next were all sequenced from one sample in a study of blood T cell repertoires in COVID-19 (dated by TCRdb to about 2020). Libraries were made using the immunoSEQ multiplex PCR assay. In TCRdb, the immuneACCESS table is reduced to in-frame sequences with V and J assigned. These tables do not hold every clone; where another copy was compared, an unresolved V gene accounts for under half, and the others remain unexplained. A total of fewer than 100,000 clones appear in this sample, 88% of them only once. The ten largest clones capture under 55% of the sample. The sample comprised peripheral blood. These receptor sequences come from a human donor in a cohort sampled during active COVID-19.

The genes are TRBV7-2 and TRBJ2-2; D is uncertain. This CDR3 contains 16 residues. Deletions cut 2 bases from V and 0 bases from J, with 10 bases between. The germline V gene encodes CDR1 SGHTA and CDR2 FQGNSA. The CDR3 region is CASSLPIYANTGELFF. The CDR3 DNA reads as TGTGCCAGCAGCTTACCTATATACGCGAACACCGGGGAGCTGTTTTTT.

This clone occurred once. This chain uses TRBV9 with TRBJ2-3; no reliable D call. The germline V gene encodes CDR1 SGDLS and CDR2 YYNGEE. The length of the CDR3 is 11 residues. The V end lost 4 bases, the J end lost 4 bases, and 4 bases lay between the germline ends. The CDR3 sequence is CASSSSDTQYF. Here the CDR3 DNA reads TGTGCCAGCAGCAGCTCAGATACGCAGTATTTT.

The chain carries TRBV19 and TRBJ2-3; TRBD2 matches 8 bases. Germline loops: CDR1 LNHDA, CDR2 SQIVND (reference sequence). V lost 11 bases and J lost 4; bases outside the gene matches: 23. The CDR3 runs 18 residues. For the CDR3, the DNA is TGTGCCCAAGTCTCCAGACTTAGCGGGGTTGATTACCCAGATACGCAGTATTTT. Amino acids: CAQVSRLSGVDYPDTQYF.

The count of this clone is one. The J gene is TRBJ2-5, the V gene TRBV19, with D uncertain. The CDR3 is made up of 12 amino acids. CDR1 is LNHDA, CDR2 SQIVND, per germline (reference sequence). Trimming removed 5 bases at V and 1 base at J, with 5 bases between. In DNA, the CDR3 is TGTGCCAGTAGTTCCCTCCAAGAGACCCAGTACTTC. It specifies CASSSLQETQYF.

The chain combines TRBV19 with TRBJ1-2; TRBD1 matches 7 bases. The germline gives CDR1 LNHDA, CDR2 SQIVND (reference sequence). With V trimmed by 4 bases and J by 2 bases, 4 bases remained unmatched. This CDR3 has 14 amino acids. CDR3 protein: CASSTGTDNYGYTF. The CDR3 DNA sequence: TGTGCCAGTAGTACAGGGACAGACAACTATGGCTACACCTTC.

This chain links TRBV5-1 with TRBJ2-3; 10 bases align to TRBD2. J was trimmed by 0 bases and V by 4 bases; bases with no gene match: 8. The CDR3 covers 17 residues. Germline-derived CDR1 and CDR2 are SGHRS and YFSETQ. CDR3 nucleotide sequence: TGCGCCAGCAGCAATCCTAGCGGGGGATCGAGCACAGATACGCAGTATTTT. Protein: CASSNPSGGSSTDTQYF.

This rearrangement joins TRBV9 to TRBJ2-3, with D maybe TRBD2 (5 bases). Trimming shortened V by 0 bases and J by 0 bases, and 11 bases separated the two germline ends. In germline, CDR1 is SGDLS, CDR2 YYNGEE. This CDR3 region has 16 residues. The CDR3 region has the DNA TGTGCCAGCAGCGTAGCTCTTGGCGGGAGCACAGATACGCAGTATTTT. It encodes CASSVALGGSTDTQYF. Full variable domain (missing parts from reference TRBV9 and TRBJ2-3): DSGVTQTPKHLITATGQRVTLRCSPRSGDLSVYWYQQSLDQGLQFLIQYYNGEERAKGNILERFSAQQFPDLHSELNLSSLELGDSALYFCASSVALGGSTDTQYFGPGTRLTVL.

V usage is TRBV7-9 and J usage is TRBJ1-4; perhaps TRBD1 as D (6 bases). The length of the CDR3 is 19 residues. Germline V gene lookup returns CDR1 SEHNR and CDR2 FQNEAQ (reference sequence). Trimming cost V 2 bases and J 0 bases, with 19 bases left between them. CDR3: CASSLPPPGRGSTNEKLFF. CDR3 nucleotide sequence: TGTGCCAGCAGCTTACCCCCCCCCGGGAGGGGGTCAACTAATGAAAAACTGTTTTTT.

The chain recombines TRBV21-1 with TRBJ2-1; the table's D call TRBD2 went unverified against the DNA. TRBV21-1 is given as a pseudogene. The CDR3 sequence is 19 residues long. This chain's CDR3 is CASSKPLWKTSGAYNEQFF. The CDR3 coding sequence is TGTGCCAGCAGCAAACCGCTTTGGAAGACTAGCGGGGCCTACAATGAGCAGTTCTTC.

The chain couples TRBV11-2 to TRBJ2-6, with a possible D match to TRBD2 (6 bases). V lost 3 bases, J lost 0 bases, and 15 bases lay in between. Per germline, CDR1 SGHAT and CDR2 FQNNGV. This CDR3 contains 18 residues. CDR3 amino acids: CASSFQAGRSSGANVLTF. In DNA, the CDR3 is TGTGCCAGCAGCTTCCAGGCAGGGAGGTCCTCTGGGGCCAACGTCCTGACTTTC.

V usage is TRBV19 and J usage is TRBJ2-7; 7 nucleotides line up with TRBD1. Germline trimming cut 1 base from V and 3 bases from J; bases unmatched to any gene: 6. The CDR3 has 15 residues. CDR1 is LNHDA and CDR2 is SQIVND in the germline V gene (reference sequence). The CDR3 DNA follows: TGTGCCAGTAGTATAGCCGGGACAGCTTACTACGAGCAGTACTTC. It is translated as CASSIAGTAYYEQYF.

The CDR3 here is CASSPNRQTGELFF. The CDR3 DNA reads TGTGCCAGTAGTCCCAACCGACAGACCGGGGAGCTGTTTTTT. This chain links TRBV19 with TRBJ2-2; D is possibly TRBD1 (5 bases). The CDR3 contains 14 residues. From germline, CDR1 is LNHDA and CDR2 SQIVND (reference sequence). V was pared by 5 bases and J by 5 bases, with 12 bases between.

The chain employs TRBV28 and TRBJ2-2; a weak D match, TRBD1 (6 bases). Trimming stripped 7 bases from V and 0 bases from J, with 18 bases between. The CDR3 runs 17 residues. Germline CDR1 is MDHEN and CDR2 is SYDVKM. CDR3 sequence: CASTTLYKGANTGELFF. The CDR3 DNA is TGTGCCAGCACCACCCTCTATAAGGGGGCGAACACCGGGGAGCTGTTTTTT.

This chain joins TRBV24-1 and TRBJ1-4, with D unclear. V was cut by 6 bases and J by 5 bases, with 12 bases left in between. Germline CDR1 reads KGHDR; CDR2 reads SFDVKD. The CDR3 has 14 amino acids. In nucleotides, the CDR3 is TGTGCCACCAGTAGTCCGGGGTTGAATGAAAAACTGTTTTTT. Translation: CATSSPGLNEKLFF.

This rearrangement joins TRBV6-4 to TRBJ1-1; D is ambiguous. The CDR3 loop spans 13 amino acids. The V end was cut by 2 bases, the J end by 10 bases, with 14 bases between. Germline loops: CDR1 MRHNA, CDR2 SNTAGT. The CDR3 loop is CASSDLFWSRAFF. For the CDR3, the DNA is TGTGCCAGCAGTGACCTCTTTTGGTCTAGAGCTTTCTTT.

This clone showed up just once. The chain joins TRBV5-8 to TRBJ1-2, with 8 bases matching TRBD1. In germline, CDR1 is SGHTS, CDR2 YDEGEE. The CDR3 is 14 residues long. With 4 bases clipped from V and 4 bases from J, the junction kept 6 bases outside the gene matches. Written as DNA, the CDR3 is TGTGCCAGCAGCCCCCGGACAGGGTTCTATGGCTACACCTTC. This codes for CASSPRTGFYGYTF. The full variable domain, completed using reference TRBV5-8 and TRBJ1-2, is EAGVTQSPTHLIKTRGQQATLRCSPISGHTSVYWYQQALGLGLQFLLWYDEGEERNRGNFPPRFSGRQFPNYSSELNVNALELEDSALYLCASSPRTGFYGYTFGSGTRLTVV.

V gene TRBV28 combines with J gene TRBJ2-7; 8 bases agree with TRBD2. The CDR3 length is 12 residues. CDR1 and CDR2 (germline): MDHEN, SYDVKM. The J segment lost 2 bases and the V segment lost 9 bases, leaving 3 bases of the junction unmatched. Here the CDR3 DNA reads TGTGCCAGTAGCGGGACAACCTACGAGCAGTACTTC. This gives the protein CASSGTTYEQYF.

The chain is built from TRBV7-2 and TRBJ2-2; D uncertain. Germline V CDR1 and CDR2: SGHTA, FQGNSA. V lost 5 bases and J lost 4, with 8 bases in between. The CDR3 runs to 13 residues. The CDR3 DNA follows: TGTGCCAGCAGCCAACCGAGCACCGGGGAGCTGTTTTTT. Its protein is CASSQPSTGELFF.

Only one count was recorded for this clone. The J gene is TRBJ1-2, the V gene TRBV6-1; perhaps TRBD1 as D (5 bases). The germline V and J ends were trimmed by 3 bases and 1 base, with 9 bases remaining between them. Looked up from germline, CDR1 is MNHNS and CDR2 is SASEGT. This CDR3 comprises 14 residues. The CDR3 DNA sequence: TGTGCCAGCAGTGAGACGGGGGGTAACTATGGCTACACCTTC. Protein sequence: CASSETGGNYGYTF.

The CDR3 region is CASSMGQGFGYTF. The CDR3 DNA reads as TGTGCCAGCAGCATGGGACAGGGGTTTGGCTACACCTTC. V and J are TRBV7-3 and TRBJ1-2, with 10 bases aligning to TRBD1. In germline, CDR1 is SGHTA, CDR2 FQGTGA. The trim removed 5 bases at V and 7 bases at J, leaving 4 bases unmatched. This CDR3 contains 13 residues.

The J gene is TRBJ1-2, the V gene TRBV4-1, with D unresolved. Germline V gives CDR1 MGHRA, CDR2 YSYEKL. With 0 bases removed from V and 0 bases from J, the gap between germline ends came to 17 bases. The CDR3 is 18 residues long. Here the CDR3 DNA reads TGCGCCAGCAGCCAAGACAGAGCGGGAACCTCCACTAACTATGGCTACACCTTC. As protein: CASSQDRAGTSTNYGYTF.

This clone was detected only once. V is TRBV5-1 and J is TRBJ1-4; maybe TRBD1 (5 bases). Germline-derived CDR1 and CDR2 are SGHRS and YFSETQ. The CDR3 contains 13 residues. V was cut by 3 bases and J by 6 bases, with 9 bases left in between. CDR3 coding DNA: TGCGCCAGCAGCTCTCTCAGGGATGAAAAACTGTTTTTT. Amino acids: CASSSLRDEKLFF.

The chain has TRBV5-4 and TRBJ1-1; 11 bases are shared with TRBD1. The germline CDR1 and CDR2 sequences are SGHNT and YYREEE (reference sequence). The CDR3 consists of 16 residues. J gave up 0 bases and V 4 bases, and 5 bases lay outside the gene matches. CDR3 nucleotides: TGTGCCAGCAGCCCCGGACAGGGGGCATTGAACACTGAAGCTTTCTTT. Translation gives CASSPGQGALNTEAFF.

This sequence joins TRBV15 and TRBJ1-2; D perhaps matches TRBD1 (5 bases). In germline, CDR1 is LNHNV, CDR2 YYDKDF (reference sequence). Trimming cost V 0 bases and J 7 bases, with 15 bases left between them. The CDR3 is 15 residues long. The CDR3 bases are TGTGCCACCAGCAGAGATGGGGGAGGGATTGGTGGCTACACCTTC. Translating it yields CATSRDGGGIGGYTF.

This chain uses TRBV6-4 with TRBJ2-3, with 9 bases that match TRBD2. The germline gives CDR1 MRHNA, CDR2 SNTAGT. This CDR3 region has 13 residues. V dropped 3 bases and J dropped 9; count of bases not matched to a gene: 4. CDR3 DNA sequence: TGTGCCAGCAGTGATCTAGCGGGGCTGACGCAGTATTTT. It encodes CASSDLAGLTQYF.

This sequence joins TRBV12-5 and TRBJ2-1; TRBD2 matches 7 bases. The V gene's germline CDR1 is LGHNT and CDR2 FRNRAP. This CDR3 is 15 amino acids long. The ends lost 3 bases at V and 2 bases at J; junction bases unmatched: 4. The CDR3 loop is CASGFGGGAYNEQFF. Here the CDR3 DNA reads TGTGCTAGTGGTTTTGGGGGAGGGGCCTACAATGAGCAGTTCTTC.

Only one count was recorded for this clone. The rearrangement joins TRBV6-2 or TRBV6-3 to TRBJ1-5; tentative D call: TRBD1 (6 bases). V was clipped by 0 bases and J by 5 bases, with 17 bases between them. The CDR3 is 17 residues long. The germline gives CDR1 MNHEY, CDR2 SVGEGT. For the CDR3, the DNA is TGTGCCAGCAGTTACTCGTTAGTCCTCTCAGGGGATCAGCCCCAGCATTTT. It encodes CASSYSLVLSGDQPQHF.

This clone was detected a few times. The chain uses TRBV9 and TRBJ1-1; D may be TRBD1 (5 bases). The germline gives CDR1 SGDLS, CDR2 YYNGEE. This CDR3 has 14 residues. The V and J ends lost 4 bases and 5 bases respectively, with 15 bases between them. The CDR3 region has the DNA TGTGCCAGCAGCTTCGGGACGGCGGGGACTGAAGCTTTCTTT. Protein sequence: CASSFGTAGTEAFF.

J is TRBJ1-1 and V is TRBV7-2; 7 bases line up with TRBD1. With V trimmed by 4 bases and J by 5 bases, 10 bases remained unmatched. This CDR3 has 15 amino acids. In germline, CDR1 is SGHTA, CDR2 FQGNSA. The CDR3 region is CASSSPNRGQTEAFF. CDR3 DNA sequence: TGTGCCAGCAGCTCCCCCAACAGGGGCCAGACTGAAGCTTTCTTT. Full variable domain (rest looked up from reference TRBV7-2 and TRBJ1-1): GAGVSQSPSNKVTEKGKDVELRCDPISGHTALYWYRQSLGQGLEFLIYFQGNSAPDKSGLPSDRFSAERTGGSVSTLTIQRTQQEDSAVYLCASSSPNRGQTEAFFGQGTRLTVV.